This TCR beta chain was sequenced during a study of blood T cell repertoires in COVID-19 (dated by TCRdb to about 2020). In the study overall: Samples from collaborators originated in the United States, Italy and Spain and spanned both the acute and convalescent phases of COVID-19. Where HLA class I and class II types were available, the types were taken from metadata supplied by the sample provider, not from assay-based typing. Samples came from the ongoing ImmuneRACE study (first 160 participants) plus 1,254 subjects from 6 global collaborators. The prospective study material was composed of cDNA or gDNA derived from T cells, B-cell-depleted T cells, or PBMCs. Deeply sampled blood TCRbeta repertoires from subjects exposed to, actively infected with, or recovered from COVID-19 were included in the dataset. The repertoires were released in a freely available public database meant as a resource for research on the immune response to SARS-CoV-2. Sample metadata almost always included a de-identified subject ID, COVID-19 status, age in years and sex.

Worth noting for this clone: The antigen this receptor binds is unknown. Per-base quality was not reported, and no clone a single base away is much larger than it.

The immunoSEQ Assay, a bias-controlled multiplex PCR, was used to amplify TCRbeta CDR3 regions from genomic DNA. The study's processing was this. Nucleated cell counts per sample were estimated from amplification of reference gene primers within the assay. To quantify the absolute abundance of each unique TCRbeta CDR3 rearrangement, sequence reads were collapsed and filtered. For each sample, productive Simpson clonality was calculated as the square root of Simpson's diversity index over productive rearrangements. Drawn from immuneACCESS, this table holds only the in-frame rearrangements with V and J called that TCRdb kept. Clones are partly lost; checked studies trace under half to an unresolved V gene and leave the rest unexplained. V, J and clone size reflect that table, while D and trimming were determined from the DNA. Recorded for this sample are 150,000 or so clones; roughly three quarters of them occurred a single time. The ten most abundant clones make up 1.5% to 2% of the sample.

Collaborating institutions collected whole blood in K2EDTA tubes following their own protocols. Collaborator samples were shipped for TCRbeta analysis as frozen whole blood, isolated PBMCs, or DNA extracted from either sample type. Here is what the overall study found, with its caveats: Clinical and demographic metadata were provided uncurated, with the amount varying by source and participant.

The TCR originated in a woman aged 70-85 years with acute or convalescent COVID-19. The source material was peripheral blood.

The CDR3 sequence is CASSYLNEQFF. The DNA is as follows: TGTGCCAGCAGTTACCTCAATGAGCAGTTCTTC. The V gene is TRBV6-6 and the J gene is TRBJ2-1, with the D gene call left open. Taken from cysteine to phenylalanine, the CDR3 has 11 residues. Left in the record is the CDR3 DNA by itself, 33 bases read in frame from the first base. The germline V gene (reference sequence) provides CDR1 MNHNY and CDR2 SVGAGI. The germline ends are 2 bases apart after V is trimmed by 2 bases and J by 6 bases.